The 22 T cell receptor beta chains listed next were all sequenced from one sample in a study of OX40 agonist ivuxolimab in advanced cancers. Using immunoSEQ multiplex PCR, the repertoire was profiled, and TCRdb retains in-frame clones only, with some absent. In the table there are approximately 110,000 clones, 85% to 95% of which are singletons. The input for sequencing was CD4+ or CD8+ T cells sorted from blood, taken in a trial of the OX40 agonist ivuxolimab. These receptors were obtained from an adult with an advanced solid tumor such as melanoma, head and neck, liver or kidney cancer.

The V gene is TRBV9, the J gene TRBJ1-1; TRBD1 might be the D (5 bases). The CDR3 is made up of 15 amino acids. From germline, CDR1 is SGDLS and CDR2 YYNGEE. V was pared by 2 bases and J by 1 base, with 12 bases between. This CDR3 is CASSVGPPRNTEAFF. The CDR3 coding sequence is TGTGCCAGCAGCGTGGGACCTCCGAGGAACACTGAAGCTTTCTTT.

The chain couples TRBV10-3 to TRBJ1-2; D is unclear. This CDR3 contains 14 residues. The germline V gene has CDR1 ENHRY and CDR2 SYGVKD. The V end was cut by 3 bases, the J end by 3 bases, with 11 bases between. DNA for the CDR3: TGTGCCATCAGTGAACGGGGTCTTGACTATGGCTACACCTTC. As protein: CAISERGLDYGYTF.

This chain joins TRBV10-1 and TRBJ1-1, with D unresolved. Trimming removed 5 bases at V and 5 bases at J, with 12 bases between. The CDR3 is 13 amino acids. The germline CDR1 and CDR2 sequences are WNHNN and SYGVQD (reference sequence). This CDR3 is CASSPGKETEAFF. CDR3 DNA: TGCGCCAGCAGTCCGGGGAAGGAGACTGAAGCTTTCTTT.

The chain links TRBV30 to TRBJ2-7, with 8 bases aligning to TRBD2. Germline V gene sequence: CDR1 GTSNPN, CDR2 SVGIG (reference sequence). V was clipped by 4 bases and J by 7 bases; unmatched bases: 9. There are 13 residues in the CDR3. The CDR3 nucleotides are TGTGCCTGGAAGGGGCAGGCGGGGGGTGAGCAGTACTTC. Translated, it gives CAWKGQAGGEQYF. The full variable domain, with the rest looked up from reference TRBV30 and TRBJ2-7, is SQTIHQWPATLVQPVGSPLSLECTVEGTSNPNLYWYRQAAGRGLQLLFYSVGIGQISSEVPQNLSASRPQDRQFILSSKKLLLSDSGFYLCAWKGQAGGEQYFGPGTRLTVT.

The genes are TRBV19 and TRBJ2-2; a weak D match, TRBD1 (5 bases). This CDR3 contains 15 residues. Trimming removed 8 bases from V and 1 base from J, with 14 bases in between. Germline values: CDR1 LNHDA, CDR2 SQIVND (reference sequence). The CDR3 coding sequence is TGTGCCAGTTCCCCGCGCAGGGAGAACACCGGGGAGCTGTTTTTT. Translation: CASSPRRENTGELFF.

V is TRBV10-3 and J is TRBJ1-3, with D unclear. CDR1 and CDR2 (germline): ENHRY, SYGVKD. V was trimmed by 4 bases and J by 0 bases, leaving 4 bases between them. The CDR3 totals 13 residues. The chain's CDR3 is CAISGVSGNTIYF. CDR3 DNA: TGTGCCATCAGTGGAGTCTCTGGAAACACCATATATTTT.

This sequence joins TRBV15 and TRBJ2-3; TRBD1 aligns across 12 bases. The CDR3 loop spans 17 amino acids. CDR1 and CDR2 from the germline V gene are LNHNV and YYDKDF (reference sequence). The ends lost 8 bases at V and 4 bases at J; junction bases unmatched: 13. CDR3 sequence (DNA): TGTGCCACCGCCAAGGCCGGGACAGGGGGCTCAGCAGATACGCAGTATTTT. Residues: CATAKAGTGGSADTQYF.

The V and J genes are TRBV28 and TRBJ2-5, with D perhaps being TRBD1 or TRBD2 (5 bases each). The DNA end favors TRBJ2-7, so the J call may be wrong. CDR1 is MDHEN, CDR2 SYDVKM, per germline. This CDR3 comprises 13 residues. This chain's CDR3 is CASTRGEAYEQYF. CDR3 nucleotides: TGTGCCAGTACGAGGGGAGAAGCGTACGAGCAGTACTTC.

J is TRBJ1-1 and V is TRBV27; perhaps TRBD1 as D (5 bases). Per germline, CDR1 MNHEY and CDR2 SMNVEV (reference sequence). There are 16 residues in the CDR3. Deletions cut 3 bases from V and 1 base from J, with 15 bases between. Written as DNA, the CDR3 is TGTGCCAGCAGTTTTTCGTTGGGGCCGCCGAACACTGAAGCTTTCTTT. This sequence encodes CASSFSLGPPNTEAFF.

The chain recombines TRBV30 with TRBJ1-4, with no clear D. The ends were cut back, 0 bases at V and 8 bases at J, with 10 bases in the middle. This CDR3 has 13 amino acids. Germline CDR1 GTSNPN, CDR2 SVGIG (reference sequence). The CDR3, as DNA: TGTGCCTGGAGTGTAAGTGGGAGAGAAAAACTGTTTTTT. Its translation is CAWSVSGREKLFF.

In DNA form, the CDR3 reads TGTGCCAGCACCCCATACAGAACTAACACCGGGGAGCTGTTTTTT. This gives the protein CASTPYRTNTGELFF. The chain recombines TRBV27 with TRBJ2-2; no firm D call. The germline V gene encodes CDR1 MNHEY and CDR2 SMNVEV (reference sequence). The CDR3 extends over 15 amino acids. The V end lost 7 bases, the J end lost 2 bases, and 14 bases lay between the germline ends.

The chain links TRBV6-6 to TRBJ1-1; a possible D gene is TRBD1 (6 bases). Deletions cut 7 bases from V and 3 bases from J, with 12 bases between. This CDR3 is 13 amino acids long. Germline CDR1 and CDR2: MNHNY and SVGAGI (reference sequence). Here the CDR3 reads CASTPRGYTEAFF. Written as DNA, the CDR3 is TGTGCCAGCACCCCCAGGGGATACACTGAAGCTTTCTTT.

This clone was counted a single time. The J gene is TRBJ2-3, the V gene TRBV7-9; 8 bases line up with TRBD2. The V and J ends lost 5 bases and 1 base, in that order; junction bases with no gene match: 2. This CDR3 spans 14 amino acids. Germline assignment: CDR1 SEHNR and CDR2 FQNEAQ (reference sequence). CDR3 in amino acids: CASSNSGGTDTQYF. The CDR3, as DNA: TGTGCCAGCAGCAATAGCGGGGGCACAGATACGCAGTATTTT.

The V call is TRBV5-8, the J call TRBJ1-1, with unresolved D. The CDR3 covers 13 residues. From germline, CDR1 is SGHTS and CDR2 YDEGEE. The V and J ends lost 1 base and 0 bases respectively, with 4 bases between them. DNA for the CDR3: TGTGCCAGCAGCTTGAATATGAACACTGAAGCTTTCTTT. This codes for CASSLNMNTEAFF.

V is TRBV18 and J is TRBJ2-7, with 12 nucleotides matching TRBD1. J was trimmed by 4 bases and V by 4 bases; bases with no gene match: 5. The CDR3 length is 15 residues. CDR1 KGHSH and CDR2 LQKENI come from the germline V gene. CDR3 nucleotide sequence: TGTGCCAGCTCACAGGGACAGGGGGCCATTTACGAGCAGTACTTC. It translates to CASSQGQGAIYEQYF.

The chain recombines TRBV4-3 with TRBJ1-5, with D hard to call. Germline V CDR1 and CDR2: LGHNA, YSLEER. The CDR3 is 15 residues long. V was trimmed by 3 bases and J by 7 bases, leaving 16 bases between them. The CDR3 DNA is TGCGCCAGCAGCCAGACTCGGGGTAGAGGCCAGCCCCAGCATTTT. Its translation: CASSQTRGRGQPQHF.

This chain uses TRBV19 with TRBJ2-7; TRBD1 aligns across 10 bases. This CDR3 has 17 amino acids. The germline V gene has CDR1 LNHDA and CDR2 SQIVND (reference sequence). J lost 2 bases, V lost 0 bases, and 7 bases had no gene match. CDR3 DNA sequence: TGTGCCAGTAGTATAGAGGGGAGGACAGGGGGTACCTACGAGCAGTACTTC. Its protein is CASSIEGRTGGTYEQYF.

This chain links TRBV2 with TRBJ2-7; 9 bases align to TRBD1. This CDR3 is 15 amino acids long. With V trimmed by 8 bases and J by 7 bases, 15 bases remained unmatched. Germline V gene sequence: CDR1 SNHLY, CDR2 FYNNEI. The CDR3 region is CASSIPPQGAGEQYF. CDR3 coding DNA: TGTGCCAGCTCTATTCCCCCACAGGGGGCGGGGGAGCAGTACTTC.

The V gene is TRBV30, the J gene TRBJ1-3, with no clear D. The germline V gene encodes CDR1 GTSNPN and CDR2 SVGIG (reference sequence). V was cut by 2 bases and J by 2 bases, with 7 bases left in between. The CDR3 spans 13 residues. CDR3 nucleotide sequence: TGTGCCTGGAGTCCGGGCGCTGGAAACACCATATATTTT. This codes for CAWSPGAGNTIYF. Full variable domain (missing parts from reference TRBV30 and TRBJ1-3): SQTIHQWPATLVQPVGSPLSLECTVEGTSNPNLYWYRQAAGRGLQLLFYSVGIGQISSEVPQNLSASRPQDRQFILSSKKLLLSDSGFYLCAWSPGAGNTIYFGEGSWLTVV.

The J gene is TRBJ1-3, the V gene TRBV18, with 7 bases aligning to TRBD1. The length of the CDR3 is 13 residues. Germline lookup yields CDR1 KGHSH and CDR2 LQKENI. The V gene end was trimmed by 3 bases and the J gene end by 7 bases; junction bases not matched to a gene: 3. CDR3 nucleotide sequence: TGTGCCAGCTCACCCGGACAGGCTAACACCATATATTTT. The encoded protein is CASSPGQANTIYF.

V usage is TRBV6-5 and J usage is TRBJ1-2; D remains unclear. Germline values: CDR1 MNHEY, CDR2 SVGAGI. Trimming left V 7 bases short and J 0 bases short, with 9 bases between. This CDR3 has 13 amino acids. This CDR3 reads CASKQLTNYGYTF. In DNA form, the CDR3 reads TGTGCCAGCAAACAATTGACTAACTATGGCTACACCTTC.

The chain employs TRBV4-1 and TRBJ2-1; 7 nucleotides align to TRBD1. The CDR3 totals 16 residues. CDR1 is MGHRA and CDR2 is YSYEKL in the germline V gene. Germline trimming cut 0 bases from V and 4 bases from J; bases unmatched to any gene: 6. The CDR3 protein is CASSQDRDSSYNEQFF. CDR3 nucleotide sequence: TGCGCCAGCAGCCAAGACCGGGACAGCTCTTACAATGAGCAGTTCTTC.